A selection of T cell receptor beta chains follows, all from one sample in a study of CXCR3-negative and CXCR3-positive naive CD8 T cells. TCRdb re-called the 5' RACE reads and shows each CDR3 protein once, DNA omitted. The data show under 50,000 distinct CDR3 sequences, and the top ten clones hold over 2%. Sequenced material: naive CXCR3- CD8+ T cells from blood. Source of these receptors: a human donor in good health. Some clones in this sample may be carry-over from other donors' samples. CDR3s include the opening cysteine and the closing phenylalanine or tryptophan. Clone size appears in some rows only: once, few, many, or a class for an expanded clone.

size: NA
V: TRBV5-1
J: TRBJ1-1
CDR3: CASSLTGGDTEAFF

size: NA
V: TRBV10-1
J: TRBJ1-5
CDR3: CASREDDNQPQHF

size: NA
V: TRBV5-6
J: TRBJ2-2
CDR3: CASSPLGGGSSGELFF

size: NA
V: TRBV15
J: TRBJ2-5
CDR3: CATSRSSEQETQYF

size: NA
V: TRBV6-2/TRBV6-3
J: TRBJ2-7
CDR3: CASGVAGEGNEQYF

size: NA
V: TRBV4-3
J: TRBJ2-1
CDR3: CASSQDPGGPNEQFF

size: NA
V: TRBV27
J: TRBJ2-1
CDR3: CASNRRDTNNEQFF

size: NA
V: TRBV9
J: TRBJ2-3
CDR3: CASSDSTSRRTDTQYF

size: medium-sized
V: TRBV6-2/TRBV6-3
J: TRBJ2-3
CDR3: CASGPGNTDTQYF

size: NA
V: TRBV29-1
J: TRBJ2-6
CDR3: CSVPGQGSAPGANVLTF

size: NA
V: TRBV29-1
J: TRBJ2-2
CDR3: CSVEGNGELFF

size: NA
V: TRBV15
J: TRBJ2-2
CDR3: CATSRAPGTSVPNTGELFF

size: NA
V: TRBV4-3
J: TRBJ1-5
CDR3: CASSQVRGDNQPQNF

size: NA
V: TRBV12-3/TRBV12-4
J: TRBJ1-2
CDR3: CASRAEQRGYTF

size: NA
V: TRBV10-3
J: TRBJ2-1
CDR3: CAISKGLGRNNEQFF

size: NA
V: TRBV6-4
J: TRBJ2-1
CDR3: CASSDVQTASSYNEQFF

size: NA
V: TRBV4-2
J: TRBJ2-1
CDR3: CASSQEAFNEQFF

size: NA
V: TRBV29-1
J: TRBJ2-2
CDR3: CSVVDGTSGSYTGELFF

size: NA
V: TRBV5-6
J: TRBJ2-7
CDR3: CASSLRGSLTYEQYF

size: NA
V: TRBV11-2
J: TRBJ2-3
CDR3: CASSLGGGYTDTQYF

size: NA
V: TRBV13
J: TRBJ1-1
CDR3: CASSEGGDGAFF

size: NA
V: TRBV4-3
J: TRBJ2-7
CDR3: CASSPGRTGVYEQYF

size: NA
V: TRBV7-7
J: TRBJ2-3
CDR3: CASSPGLGWDTQYF

size: NA
V: TRBV7-9
J: TRBJ2-1
CDR3: CASSLEGPLAGTYNEQFF

size: NA
V: TRBV12-3/TRBV12-4
J: TRBJ1-3
CDR3: CASSTTSSGNTIYF

size: medium-sized
V: TRBV28
J: TRBJ2-2
CDR3: CASSFYTGELFF

size: NA
V: TRBV20-1
J: TRBJ2-1
CDR3: CSASTGSSYNEQFF

size: NA
V: TRBV12-3/TRBV12-4
J: TRBJ2-5
CDR3: CASRAPGLAEGETQYF

size: NA
V: TRBV29-1
J: TRBJ1-5
CDR3: CSVLIGGNQPQHF

size: NA
V: TRBV5-1
J: TRBJ2-3
CDR3: CASSLNGGGDTQYF

size: NA
V: TRBV4-1
J: TRBJ2-7
CDR3: CASSQDQQGAYEQYF

size: NA
V: TRBV7-6
J: TRBJ2-6
CDR3: CASSFPRQGSTGANVLTF

size: NA
V: TRBV20-1
J: TRBJ2-5
CDR3: CSARVAETEETQYF

size: NA
V: TRBV28
J: TRBJ2-5
CDR3: CASSFPSAGGTETQYF

size: medium-sized
V: TRBV27
J: TRBJ2-3
CDR3: CAGGQNPDTQYF

size: NA
V: TRBV7-8
J: TRBJ2-7
CDR3: CASSLGTGGSGYEQYF

size: NA
V: TRBV2
J: TRBJ1-2
CDR3: CASSSWTGDGYTF

size: NA
V: TRBV7-3
J: TRBJ2-1
CDR3: CASSYVTSSEQFF

size: NA
V: TRBV7-9
J: TRBJ2-3
CDR3: CASSLAGTPGTDTQYF

size: NA
V: TRBV28
J: TRBJ2-7
CDR3: CASTPGTGAEYF

size: NA
V: TRBV7-9
J: TRBJ2-7
CDR3: CASSDRPGQVYEQYF

size: NA
V: TRBV27
J: TRBJ2-3
CDR3: CASSLSSPTDTQYF

size: NA
V: TRBV5-5
J: TRBJ2-7
CDR3: CASSAGQTRYEQYF

size: NA
V: TRBV28
J: TRBJ2-5
CDR3: CASSWDFQETQYF

size: NA
V: TRBV6-2/TRBV6-3
J: TRBJ2-1
CDR3: CASSYGENERQFF